This is a list of T cell receptor beta chains from one sample in a study of cytomegalovirus exposure and HLA in healthy donors. The protocol was immunoSEQ multiplex PCR, while the TCRdb copy is restricted to in-frame clones and leaves out a portion. The data show fewer than 150,000 clones, with about 86% seen just once and approximately 8% held by the top ten. The material sequenced was PBMCs. The origin of the receptors is a woman aged 18 to 35 in good health and CMV-seropositive. Both conserved end residues are part of each CDR3. The order of the fields is V gene, clone size, J gene, D gene, CDR3 length, CDR3 DNA, CDR3 protein. The D gene is left open where the match is weak. The size of a clone is reported for some rows only, either as once, few or many, or as a class for expanded clones.

v_call: TRBV18
clone_size: few
j_call: TRBJ1-5
d_call: -
cdr3_length: 13
cdr3_nt: TGTGCCAGCTCATCAGGTTGGGATCAGCCCCAGCATTTT
cdr3_aa: CASSSGWDQPQHF

v_call: TRBV5-1
clone_size: -
j_call: TRBJ1-1
d_call: -
cdr3_length: 13
cdr3_nt: TGCGCCAGCAGCTTGTGGGGAGGCGCTGAAGCTTTCTTT
cdr3_aa: CASSLWGGAEAFF

v_call: TRBV10-1
clone_size: -
j_call: TRBJ2-7
d_call: -
cdr3_length: 15
cdr3_nt: TGCGCCAGCAGTGAAGGAAGAGGAAAATCCTACGAGCAGTACTTC
cdr3_aa: CASSEGRGKSYEQYF

v_call: TRBV6-1
clone_size: -
j_call: TRBJ1-5
d_call: TRBD1
cdr3_length: 15
cdr3_nt: TGTGCCAGCAGTACCCAGCGCAGGGGGCCTGAGCCCCAGCATTTT
cdr3_aa: CASSTQRRGPEPQHF

v_call: TRBV27
clone_size: few
j_call: TRBJ2-7
d_call: -
cdr3_length: 12
cdr3_nt: TGTGCCAGCAGTTCGAGCTCCTACGAGCAGTACTTC
cdr3_aa: CASSSSSYEQYF

v_call: TRBV28
clone_size: -
j_call: TRBJ2-5
d_call: -
cdr3_length: 15
cdr3_nt: TGTGCCAGCAGTTTAGTGGTGTCTAGTCGGGAGACCCAGTACTTC
cdr3_aa: CASSLVVSSRETQYF

v_call: TRBV6-1
clone_size: -
j_call: TRBJ1-5
d_call: TRBD1
cdr3_length: 15
cdr3_nt: TGTGCCAGCAGTTCCGGGACAGGGGTGAGTCAGCCCCAGCATTTT
cdr3_aa: CASSSGTGVSQPQHF

v_call: TRBV9
clone_size: -
j_call: TRBJ2-1
d_call: -
cdr3_length: 14
cdr3_nt: TGTGCCAGCAGCGTCGACAGTTCCTACAATGAGCAGTTCTTC
cdr3_aa: CASSVDSSYNEQFF

v_call: TRBV30
clone_size: -
j_call: TRBJ2-2
d_call: TRBD1
cdr3_length: 13
cdr3_nt: TGTGCCTGGTCTACAGGGGGGTACGGGGAGCTGTTTTTT
cdr3_aa: CAWSTGGYGELFF

v_call: TRBV15
clone_size: -
j_call: TRBJ2-1
d_call: -
cdr3_length: 14
cdr3_nt: TGTGCCACACAGGAAGCGGGTCTTAGGGATGAGCAGTTCTTC
cdr3_aa: CATQEAGLRDEQFF

v_call: TRBV28
clone_size: -
j_call: TRBJ1-2
d_call: TRBD1
cdr3_length: 17
cdr3_nt: TGTGCCAGCAGTTTGGGGGGACAGGTCGACCCCAGTCCAGGCTACACCTTC
cdr3_aa: CASSLGGQVDPSPGYTF

v_call: TRBV6-5
clone_size: -
j_call: TRBJ2-1
d_call: TRBD1
cdr3_length: 16
cdr3_nt: TGTGCCAGCAGTTACTCGATCGCAGGGGGCTACAATGAGCAGTTCTTC
cdr3_aa: CASSYSIAGGYNEQFF

v_call: TRBV5-1
clone_size: -
j_call: TRBJ2-5
d_call: -
cdr3_length: 14
cdr3_nt: TGCGCCAGCAGCTTGATTTCGGGGCAAGAGACCCAGTACTTC
cdr3_aa: CASSLISGQETQYF

v_call: TRBV28
clone_size: -
j_call: TRBJ1-1
d_call: TRBD1
cdr3_length: 14
cdr3_nt: TGTGCCAGCACTCGGACAGGGGGCGTCACTGAAGCTTTCTTT
cdr3_aa: CASTRTGGVTEAFF

v_call: TRBV28
clone_size: -
j_call: TRBJ2-7
d_call: -
cdr3_length: 14
cdr3_nt: TGTGCCAGCAGTTTATTAGAGGGAGGCGGGACTGATAACTTC
cdr3_aa: CASSLLEGGGTDNF

v_call: TRBV7-7
clone_size: -
j_call: TRBJ2-5
d_call: -
cdr3_length: 13
cdr3_nt: TGTGCTAGCAGCCTAGGCGAGAGGGAGACCCAGTACTTC
cdr3_aa: CASSLGERETQYF

v_call: TRBV5-1
clone_size: -
j_call: TRBJ2-7
d_call: TRBD1
cdr3_length: 15
cdr3_nt: TGCGCCAGCAGCTCAAGGGACAGGGGTGGCTACGAGCAGTACTTC
cdr3_aa: CASSSRDRGGYEQYF

v_call: TRBV9
clone_size: -
j_call: TRBJ1-6
d_call: -
cdr3_length: 16
cdr3_nt: TGTGCCAGCAGCGTAGCTATGCAACCGGGAAATTCACCCCTCCACTTT
cdr3_aa: CASSVAMQPGNSPLHF

v_call: TRBV13
clone_size: -
j_call: TRBJ1-2
d_call: TRBD1
cdr3_length: 17
cdr3_nt: TGTGCCAGCAGCTCCACCTCCTCCGGGACAGGGAAGTTTGGCTACACCTTC
cdr3_aa: CASSSTSSGTGKFGYTF

v_call: TRBV27
clone_size: -
j_call: TRBJ1-2
d_call: TRBD1
cdr3_length: 15
cdr3_nt: TGTGCCAGCAGTCTCGGACAGGGGACTAACTATGGCTACACCTTC
cdr3_aa: CASSLGQGTNYGYTF

v_call: TRBV9
clone_size: few
j_call: TRBJ1-2
d_call: -
cdr3_length: 14
cdr3_nt: TGTGCCAGCAGCGTAGGCGGGGTTGACTATGGCTACACCTTC
cdr3_aa: CASSVGGVDYGYTF

v_call: TRBV5-6
clone_size: -
j_call: TRBJ2-7
d_call: -
cdr3_length: 13
cdr3_nt: TGTGCCAGCAGCTTTCCAGGGCTGAGAGAGCAGTACTTC
cdr3_aa: CASSFPGLREQYF

v_call: TRBV5-1
clone_size: -
j_call: TRBJ2-7
d_call: -
cdr3_length: 15
cdr3_nt: TGCGCCAGCAGCCTGAAAGCAGGGGAATCCGGCGAGCAGTACTTC
cdr3_aa: CASSLKAGESGEQYF

v_call: TRBV4-2
clone_size: -
j_call: TRBJ2-3
d_call: -
cdr3_length: 16
cdr3_nt: TGTGCCAGCAGCCAAGATGCGGGGCTGAGAGGGGATACGCAGTATTTT
cdr3_aa: CASSQDAGLRGDTQYF

v_call: TRBV19
clone_size: -
j_call: TRBJ1-6
d_call: TRBD1
cdr3_length: 15
cdr3_nt: TGTGCCAGTAAGCAGGGACAGATCTATAATTCACCCCTCCACTTT
cdr3_aa: CASKQGQIYNSPLHF

v_call: TRBV14
clone_size: -
j_call: TRBJ1-3
d_call: -
cdr3_length: 14
cdr3_nt: TGTGCCAGCAGCCAAGTGAGCTCTGGAAACACCATATATTTT
cdr3_aa: CASSQVSSGNTIYF

v_call: TRBV12-5
clone_size: -
j_call: TRBJ2-1
d_call: -
cdr3_length: 14
cdr3_nt: TGTGCTAGTGGTTTTGGGAGCGCATACAATGAGCAGTTCTTC
cdr3_aa: CASGFGSAYNEQFF

v_call: TRBV19
clone_size: -
j_call: TRBJ2-6
d_call: -
cdr3_length: 21
cdr3_nt: TGTGCCAGTAGTATAGATGAGAGGTGGGGAACAGGTAGCTCTGGGGCCAACGTCCTGACTTTC
cdr3_aa: CASSIDERWGTGSSGANVLTF

v_call: TRBV11-1
clone_size: once
j_call: TRBJ2-5
d_call: -
cdr3_length: 13
cdr3_nt: TGTGCCAGCAGCCCCCGGCGGCGAGAGACCCAGTACTTC
cdr3_aa: CASSPRRRETQYF

v_call: TRBV7-9
clone_size: few
j_call: TRBJ1-2
d_call: -
cdr3_length: 15
cdr3_nt: TGTGCCAGCAGCTTACCCCGGACAGTACAGGATGGCTACACCTTC
cdr3_aa: CASSLPRTVQDGYTF

v_call: TRBV5-4
clone_size: -
j_call: TRBJ2-7
d_call: -
cdr3_length: 15
cdr3_nt: TGTGCCAGCAGCTTAGCACAGGGAGAATACTACGAGCAGTACTTC
cdr3_aa: CASSLAQGEYYEQYF

v_call: TRBV5-6
clone_size: -
j_call: TRBJ2-2
d_call: TRBD2
cdr3_length: 19
cdr3_nt: TGTGCCAGCAGCGCTTTACCCGGGACTAGGTATTCGAACACCGGGGAGCTGTTTTTT
cdr3_aa: CASSALPGTRYSNTGELFF

v_call: TRBV7-9
clone_size: -
j_call: TRBJ2-7
d_call: -
cdr3_length: 15
cdr3_nt: TGTGCCAGCAGCTCCGCCTCGCTAGCGCCGTACGAGCAGTACTTC
cdr3_aa: CASSSASLAPYEQYF

v_call: TRBV5-1
clone_size: -
j_call: TRBJ2-7
d_call: -
cdr3_length: 14
cdr3_nt: TGCGCCAGCAGCTTGGAGCCGGCTAGCGTCGAGCAGTACTTC
cdr3_aa: CASSLEPASVEQYF

v_call: TRBV7-3
clone_size: -
j_call: TRBJ2-2
d_call: -
cdr3_length: 14
cdr3_nt: TGTGCCAGCAGCTTGTCTAGCTACACCGGGGAGCTGTTTTTT
cdr3_aa: CASSLSSYTGELFF

v_call: TRBV2
clone_size: -
j_call: TRBJ2-5
d_call: -
cdr3_length: 12
cdr3_nt: TGTGCCAGTATTGGCAGTCAAGAGACCCAGTACTTC
cdr3_aa: CASIGSQETQYF

v_call: TRBV18
clone_size: -
j_call: TRBJ2-7
d_call: TRBD1
cdr3_length: 14
cdr3_nt: TGTGCCAGCTCACCACCGGGACAGAACTACGAGCAGTACTTC
cdr3_aa: CASSPPGQNYEQYF

v_call: TRBV6-5
clone_size: -
j_call: TRBJ1-2
d_call: -
cdr3_length: 13
cdr3_nt: TGTGCCAGCAGTGTCGGGACAACGGCTGGCTACACCTTC
cdr3_aa: CASSVGTTAGYTF

v_call: TRBV11-3
clone_size: -
j_call: TRBJ1-2
d_call: TRBD1
cdr3_length: 17
cdr3_nt: TGTGCCAGCAGCTTAGATGACGGGGACAGGGTCTGGTATGGCTACACCTTC
cdr3_aa: CASSLDDGDRVWYGYTF

v_call: TRBV28
clone_size: -
j_call: TRBJ2-7
d_call: TRBD2
cdr3_length: 15
cdr3_nt: TGTGCCAGCAGTGACGCTAGCGGGAGGGGCTACGAGCAGTACTTC
cdr3_aa: CASSDASGRGYEQYF

v_call: TRBV11-2
clone_size: once
j_call: TRBJ1-1
d_call: -
cdr3_length: 13
cdr3_nt: TGTGCCAGCAGCCCTAGGGAGGACACTGAAGCTTTCTTT
cdr3_aa: CASSPREDTEAFF

v_call: TRBV5-1
clone_size: -
j_call: TRBJ1-2
d_call: -
cdr3_length: 13
cdr3_nt: TGCGCCAGCAGCTTGGCCAGTCTCCTTGGCTACACCTTC
cdr3_aa: CASSLASLLGYTF

v_call: TRBV5-1
clone_size: once
j_call: TRBJ2-3
d_call: -
cdr3_length: 17
cdr3_nt: TGCGCCAGCAGCCCCCTTAGACTAGGCGCTCGCACAGATACGCAGTATTTT
cdr3_aa: CASSPLRLGARTDTQYF